These T cell receptor beta chains were read from a single sample in a study of Graves' ophthalmopathy and Graves' hyperthyroidism. TCRdb redid the calling of the multiplex PCR reads with MiXCR, one entry per CDR3 protein. In the table there are about 160,000 distinct CDR3 sequences, less than 45% of which are singletons. The sequenced material came from peripheral blood. The receptor source for this set is a middle-aged woman with Graves' ophthalmopathy. Each CDR3 is given with its conserved first and last residue. A D gene is named only where the DNA matches it firmly. The size entry is marked missing in some rows and otherwise reads once, few, many or a size class.

V	size	D	J	CDR3	DNA
TRBV10-2	many	.	TRBJ2-2	CASRSGTNTGELFF	TGCGCCAGCAGATCAGGGACCAACACCGGGGAGCTGTTTTTT
TRBV6-5	many	.	TRBJ1-5	CASSPPRLNQPQHF	TGTGCCAGCAGTCCACCCAGATTAAATCAGCCCCAGCATTTT
TRBV6-2/TRBV6-3	.	.	TRBJ1-5	CASSYTQGGQPQHF	TGTGCCAGCAGTTACACACAGGGAGGTCAGCCCCAGCATTTT
TRBV27	many	.	TRBJ2-4	CASSLGTQGKNIQYF	TGTGCCAGCAGTTTAGGGACCCAAGGCAAAAACATTCAGTACTTC
TRBV7-9	many	TRBD2	TRBJ2-7	CASSFVGRGRYEQYF	TGTGCCAGCAGCTTTGTGGGGAGGGGTCGCTACGAGCAGTACTTC
TRBV7-8	.	.	TRBJ2-7	CASSLPPPREAYEQYF	TGTGCCAGCAGCTTACCTCCTCCCAGGGAAGCCTACGAGCAGTACTTC
TRBV9	.	TRBD1	TRBJ1-1	CASTPTGGNTEAFF	TGTGCCAGCACCCCGACAGGGGGAAACACTGAAGCTTTCTTT
TRBV28	many	.	TRBJ1-3	CASSFLRGDVGHSGNTIYF	TGTGCCAGCAGTTTTCTTAGGGGGGACGTTGGTCACTCTGGAAACACCATATATTTT
TRBV28	.	.	TRBJ2-7	CASSFRQAEQYF	TGTGCCAGCAGCTTTAGACAGGCCGAGCAGTACTTC
TRBV11-2	many	TRBD1	TRBJ1-2	CASSEDRVGYTF	TGTGCCAGCAGCGAGGACAGGGTCGGCTACACCTTC
TRBV28	many	.	TRBJ2-7	CASSLLQYTTGGGYYEQYF	TGTGCCAGCAGTTTACTTCAGTACACGACAGGTGGTGGATATTACGAGCAGTACTTC
TRBV12-3/TRBV12-4	.	.	TRBJ1-1	CASSLVAGLNTEAFF	TGTGCCAGCAGTTTAGTGGCCGGACTGAACACTGAAGCTTTCTTT
TRBV19	once	.	TRBJ2-5	CATSSERGETQYF	TGTGCCACCTCAAGCGAGAGGGGAGAGACCCAGTACTTC